Included here is one T cell receptor (beta chain) sequence, with context. The antigen is not known. TCRdb analysed the 5' RACE reads with MiXCR anew, one entry per CDR3 protein. The sample lists 1,800,000 or so distinct CDR3 sequences, under 35% occurring once. The data derive from a study of identical twins. V gave up 2 bases and J gave up 1 base, with 17 bases separating them. This CDR3 contains 17 residues. Per the germline V gene, CDR1 is SGHAT and CDR2 is FQNNGV. Regarding the study as a whole: Clonotypes of the beta chain that were abundant in cord blood carried fewer insertions (memory repertoires showed none).

This TCR derives from a newborn girl in good health. The genes are TRBV11-2 and TRBJ2-5; D may correspond to TRBD1 or TRBD2 (5 bases each). The source material was cord blood. The CDR3 region has the DNA TGTGCCAGCAGCTTAATCGGGCGAGGGGCGCCCCAAGAGACCCAGTACTTC. The encoded protein is CASSLIGRGAPQETQYF.